This T cell receptor (beta chain) was documented in a study of glioma-infiltrating T cells after dendritic cell vaccination (dated by TCRdb to between 2015 and 2016). Turning to the overall study: A cohort of about 15 glioblastoma patients from Phase I and II dendritic cell vaccination trials was included, of whom 9 were newly diagnosed and 6 had recurrent disease. Between about 2002 and 2013, the patients were given dendritic cell vaccination pulsed with autologous tumor lysate. The vaccine consisted of monocyte-derived dendritic cells cultured less than eight days with IL-4 and GM-CSF, then pulsed overnight with autologous tumor lysate. Patients received three intradermal dendritic cell vaccine injections at biweekly intervals in the arm below the axilla. In glioblastoma patients vaccinated with dendritic cells, deep sequencing of TCR beta CDR3 regions served to measure tumor-infiltrating lymphocyte content and to compare repertoires between tumor and blood. Survival after dendritic cell vaccination was correlated with TCR sequencing metrics, including TIL content and tumor-blood repertoire overlap. Summary of the overall study and its limitations: TCR clonality showed no direct relationship with survival, which suggests that a diverse polyclonal response may matter. The cohort was small and heterogeneous, only a few patients had full blood and tumor sets, and even fewer had initial-recurrent tumor pairs. After dendritic cell vaccination, a higher estimated pretreatment TIL content predicted longer time to progression and longer overall survival. The three-group TCR overlap response model was described as speculative and requiring prospective validation.

Using the immunoSEQ assay, TCRB CDR3 regions were amplified from 1.5 to 2 micrograms of genomic DNA, or from all available DNA when less than that was on hand. For multiplex PCR, 60 forward primers for TCR V beta segments and 13 reverse primers for J beta segments were used. To estimate the number of reads per starting template, synthetic control templates were added to each sample at limiting dilution. Reads of 87 bp were generated by sequencing on the Illumina HiSeq System. The published analysis was carried out like this. PCR and sequencing errors were removed by merging closely related sequences with a nearest neighbor algorithm. TCR overlap was defined as the percentage of unique tumor TCR beta sequences that were also found in the peripheral blood of the same patient. This is the immuneACCESS table as TCRdb keeps it, with only in-frame sequences that have V and J called. A part of the clones is gone; compared with another copy, unresolved V genes explain less than half, and the rest is unexplained. The V and J calls and clone size are taken from that table; D and trimming were inferred from the DNA. Within this sample are over 55,000 clones, with under 90% of them counted one time only. The ten largest clones capture 7.9% of the sample.

To be selected, patients needed enough residual fresh-frozen tumor tissue and more than two years of available survival data. An isocitrate dehydrogenase mutation was not carried by any of the glioblastoma patients, although molecular status was otherwise variable. PBMC were collected before vaccination, two weeks after the third vaccination, and at tumor progression when it occurred. The Qiagen DNeasy Blood extraction Kit was used for extraction of genomic DNA. The CDR3 runs 17 amino acids, cysteine and phenylalanine included. This entry keeps only the CDR3 DNA: 51 bases, framed from base 1. Based on the germline V gene, the CDR1 and CDR2 sequences are SGDLS and YYNGEE. Trimming accounts for 4 bases at V and 6 bases at J, while the number of junction bases matched to no gene is 12. In the case of this clone: Its antigen is currently not known. Per-base qualities were not stored, and no clone one base away is much larger.

In this chain, TRBV9 is recombined with TRBJ2-1; 11 middle bases align to TRBD2. The clonotype originates from a human donor with glioblastoma. This material consisted of blood, taken before dendritic cell vaccination. Here the CDR3 is given as CASSPRPPTSGGNEQFF. The DNA sequence is as follows: TGTGCCAGCAGCCCCAGACCCCCTACTAGCGGGGGCAATGAGCAGTTCTTC.